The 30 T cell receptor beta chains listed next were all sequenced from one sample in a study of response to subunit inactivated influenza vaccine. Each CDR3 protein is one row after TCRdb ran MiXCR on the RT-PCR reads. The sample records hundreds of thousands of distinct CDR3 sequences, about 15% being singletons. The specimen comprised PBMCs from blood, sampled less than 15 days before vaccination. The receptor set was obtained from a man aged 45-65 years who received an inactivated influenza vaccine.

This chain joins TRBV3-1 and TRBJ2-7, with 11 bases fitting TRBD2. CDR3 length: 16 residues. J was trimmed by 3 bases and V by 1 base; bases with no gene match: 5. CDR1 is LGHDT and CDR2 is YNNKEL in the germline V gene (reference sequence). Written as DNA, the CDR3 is TGTGCCAGCAGCCAAGGCCTGGGACTAGCGGTCTACGAGCAGTACTTC. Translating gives CASSQGLGLAVYEQYF.

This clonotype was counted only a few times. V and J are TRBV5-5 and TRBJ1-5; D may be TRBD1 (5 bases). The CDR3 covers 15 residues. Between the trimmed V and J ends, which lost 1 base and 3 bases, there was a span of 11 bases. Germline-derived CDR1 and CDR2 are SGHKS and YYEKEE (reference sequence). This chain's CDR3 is CASSLTGTPNQPQHF. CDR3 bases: TGTGCCAGCAGCTTGACCGGGACCCCCAATCAGCCCCAGCATTTT.

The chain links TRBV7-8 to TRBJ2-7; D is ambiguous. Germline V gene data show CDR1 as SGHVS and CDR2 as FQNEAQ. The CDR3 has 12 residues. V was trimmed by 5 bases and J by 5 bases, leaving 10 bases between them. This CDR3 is CASSARSHEQYF. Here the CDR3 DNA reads TGTGCCAGCAGCGCCCGATCACACGAGCAGTACTTC.

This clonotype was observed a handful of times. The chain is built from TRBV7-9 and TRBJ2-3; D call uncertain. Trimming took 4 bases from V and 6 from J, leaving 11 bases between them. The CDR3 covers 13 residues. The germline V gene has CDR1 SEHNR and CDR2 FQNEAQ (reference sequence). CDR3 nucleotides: TGTGCCAGCAGCTCCGGGTGGTTGGATACGCAGTATTTT. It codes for CASSSGWLDTQYF.

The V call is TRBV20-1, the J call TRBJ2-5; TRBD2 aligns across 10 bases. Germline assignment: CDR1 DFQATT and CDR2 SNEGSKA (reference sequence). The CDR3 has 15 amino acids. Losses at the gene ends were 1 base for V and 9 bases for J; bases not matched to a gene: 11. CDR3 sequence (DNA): TGCAGTGCTAGAGGAGATAGCGGGGGGCTCCCAGCCCAGTACTTC. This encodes CSARGDSGGLPAQYF.

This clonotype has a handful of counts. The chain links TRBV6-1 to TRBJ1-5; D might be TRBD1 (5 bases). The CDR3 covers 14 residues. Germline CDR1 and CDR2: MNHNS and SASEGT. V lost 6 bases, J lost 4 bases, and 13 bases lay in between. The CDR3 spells CASSRDGGNQPQHF. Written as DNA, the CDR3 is TGTGCCAGCAGCCGGGACGGGGGGAATCAGCCCCAGCATTTT.

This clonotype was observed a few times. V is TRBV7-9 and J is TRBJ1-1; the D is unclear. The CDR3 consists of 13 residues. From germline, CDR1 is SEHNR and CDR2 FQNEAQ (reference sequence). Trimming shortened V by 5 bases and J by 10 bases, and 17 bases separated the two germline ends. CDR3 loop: CASSAPLGSRAFF. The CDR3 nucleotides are TGTGCCAGCAGCGCTCCCCTTGGGTCGAGAGCTTTCTTT. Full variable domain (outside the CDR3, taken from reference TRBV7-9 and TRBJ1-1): DTGVSQNPRHKITKRGQNVTFRCDPISEHNRLYWYRQTLGQGPEFLTYFQNEAQLEKSRLLSDRFSAERPKGSFSTLEIQRTEQGDSAMYLCASSAPLGSRAFFGQGTRLTVV.

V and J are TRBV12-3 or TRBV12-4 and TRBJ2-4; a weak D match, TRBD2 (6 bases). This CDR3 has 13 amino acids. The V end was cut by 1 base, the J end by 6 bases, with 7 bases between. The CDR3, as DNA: TGTGCCAGCAGTTTAGGGGACTTAAACATTCAGTACTTC. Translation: CASSLGDLNIQYF.

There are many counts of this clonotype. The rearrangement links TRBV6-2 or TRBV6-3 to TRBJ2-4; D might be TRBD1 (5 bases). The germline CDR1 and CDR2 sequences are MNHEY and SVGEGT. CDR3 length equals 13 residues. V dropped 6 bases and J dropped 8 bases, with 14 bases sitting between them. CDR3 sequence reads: CASSGHGVDIQYF. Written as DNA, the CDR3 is TGTGCCAGCAGCGGACATGGCGTGGACATTCAGTACTTC.

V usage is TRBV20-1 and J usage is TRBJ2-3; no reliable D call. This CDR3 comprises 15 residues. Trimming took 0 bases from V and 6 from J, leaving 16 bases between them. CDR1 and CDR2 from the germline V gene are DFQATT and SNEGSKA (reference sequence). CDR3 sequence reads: CSARETSLAGDTQYF. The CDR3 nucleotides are TGCAGTGCTAGAGAAACAAGTTTAGCAGGTGATACGCAGTATTTT.

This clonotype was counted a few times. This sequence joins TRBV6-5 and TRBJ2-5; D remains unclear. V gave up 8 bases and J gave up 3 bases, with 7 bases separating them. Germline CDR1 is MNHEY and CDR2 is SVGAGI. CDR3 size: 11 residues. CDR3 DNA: TGTGCCAGCGGACCCAAAGAGACCCAGTACTTC. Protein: CASGPKETQYF.

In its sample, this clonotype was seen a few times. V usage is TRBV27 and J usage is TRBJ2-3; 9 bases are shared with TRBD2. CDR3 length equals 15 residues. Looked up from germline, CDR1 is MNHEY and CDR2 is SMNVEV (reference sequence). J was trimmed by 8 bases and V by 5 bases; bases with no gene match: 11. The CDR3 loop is CASSLIAGAVGTQYF. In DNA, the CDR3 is TGTGCCAGCAGTCTAATAGCGGGGGCGGTGGGTACGCAGTATTTT.

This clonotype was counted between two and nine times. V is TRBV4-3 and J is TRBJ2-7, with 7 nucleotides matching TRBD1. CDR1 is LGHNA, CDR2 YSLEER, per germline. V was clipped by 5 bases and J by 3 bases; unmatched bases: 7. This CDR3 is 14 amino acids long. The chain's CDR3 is CASSDHRDSYEQYF. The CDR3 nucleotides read TGCGCCAGCAGCGACCACCGGGACAGCTACGAGCAGTACTTC.

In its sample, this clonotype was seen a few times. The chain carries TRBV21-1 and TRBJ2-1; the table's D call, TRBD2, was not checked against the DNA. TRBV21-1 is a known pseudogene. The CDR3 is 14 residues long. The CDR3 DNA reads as TGTGCCAGCAGCAAAGCGAGCGGGAACAATGAGCAGTTCTTC. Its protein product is CASSKASGNNEQFF.

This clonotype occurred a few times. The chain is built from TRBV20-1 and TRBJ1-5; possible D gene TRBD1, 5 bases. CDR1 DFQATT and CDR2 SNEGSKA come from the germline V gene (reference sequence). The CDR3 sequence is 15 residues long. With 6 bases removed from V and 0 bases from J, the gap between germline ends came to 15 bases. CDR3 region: CSAHLPDISNQPQHF. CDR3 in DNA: TGCAGTGCCCACCTTCCGGACATTAGCAATCAGCCCCAGCATTTT.

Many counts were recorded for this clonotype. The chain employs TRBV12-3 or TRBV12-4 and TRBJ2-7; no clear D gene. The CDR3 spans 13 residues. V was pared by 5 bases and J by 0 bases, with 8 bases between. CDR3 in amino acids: CASSAGSSYEQYF. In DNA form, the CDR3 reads TGTGCCAGCAGTGCCGGCAGCTCCTACGAGCAGTACTTC.

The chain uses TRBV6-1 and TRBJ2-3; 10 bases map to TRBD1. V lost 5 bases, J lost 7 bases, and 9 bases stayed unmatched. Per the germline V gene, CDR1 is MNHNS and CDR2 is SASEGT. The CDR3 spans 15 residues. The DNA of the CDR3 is TGTGCCAGCAGTCGTGGACAGGGGGACACCCATACGCAGTATTTT. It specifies CASSRGQGDTHTQYF.

CDR3 protein: CASSSTPGGTQPQHF. As DNA, the CDR3 is TGTGCCAGCAGCTCGACTCCAGGGGGTACTCAGCCCCAGCATTTT. The V call is TRBV7-9, the J call TRBJ1-5, with 7 bases matching TRBD1. Germline CDR1 and CDR2: SEHNR and FQNEAQ (reference sequence). The CDR3 totals 15 residues. V was pared by 4 bases and J by 6 bases, with 9 bases of the junction left unmatched.

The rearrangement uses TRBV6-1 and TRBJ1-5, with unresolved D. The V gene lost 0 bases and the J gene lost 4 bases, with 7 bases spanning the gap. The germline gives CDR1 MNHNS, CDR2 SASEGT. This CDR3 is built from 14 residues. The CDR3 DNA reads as TGTGCCAGCAGTGAAGCGTGGATAAATCAGCCCCAGCATTTT. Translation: CASSEAWINQPQHF.

For the CDR3, the DNA is TGTGCCAGTAGTGATCAGCGGGGGACAACAGATACGCAGTATTTT. Translation: CASSDQRGTTDTQYF. The V gene is TRBV19, the J gene TRBJ2-3; 8 bases are shared with TRBD2. The ends lost 5 bases at V and 3 bases at J; junction bases unmatched: 7. Germline CDR1 is LNHDA and CDR2 is SQIVND (reference sequence). The CDR3 extends over 15 amino acids.

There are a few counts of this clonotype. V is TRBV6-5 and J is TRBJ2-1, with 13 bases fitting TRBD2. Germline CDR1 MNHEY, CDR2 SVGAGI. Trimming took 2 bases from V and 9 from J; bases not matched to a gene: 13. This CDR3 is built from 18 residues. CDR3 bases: TGTGCCAGCAGTTACCTCCGGTCGGGACTAGCGGGAAACGGTGAGCAGTTCTTC. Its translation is CASSYLRSGLAGNGEQFF.

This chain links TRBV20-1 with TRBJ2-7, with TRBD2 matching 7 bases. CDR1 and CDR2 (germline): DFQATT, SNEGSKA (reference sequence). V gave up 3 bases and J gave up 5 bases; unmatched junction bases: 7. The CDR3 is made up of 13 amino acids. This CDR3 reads CSASREAPNEQYF. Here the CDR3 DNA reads TGCAGTGCTAGCCGGGAGGCCCCCAACGAGCAGTACTTC.

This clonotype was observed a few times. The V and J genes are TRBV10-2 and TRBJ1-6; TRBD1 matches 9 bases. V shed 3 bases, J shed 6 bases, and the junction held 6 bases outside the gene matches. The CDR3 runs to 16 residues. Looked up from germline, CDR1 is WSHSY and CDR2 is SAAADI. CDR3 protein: CASSDYRGRSNSPLHF. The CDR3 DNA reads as TGCGCCAGCAGTGATTACAGGGGGCGAAGTAATTCACCCCTCCACTTT.

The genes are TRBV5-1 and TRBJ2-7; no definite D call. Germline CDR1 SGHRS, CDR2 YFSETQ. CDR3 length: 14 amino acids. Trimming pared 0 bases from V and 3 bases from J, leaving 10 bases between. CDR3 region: CASSLEGRVYEQYF. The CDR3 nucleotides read TGCGCCAGCAGCTTGGAGGGTCGGGTCTACGAGCAGTACTTC.

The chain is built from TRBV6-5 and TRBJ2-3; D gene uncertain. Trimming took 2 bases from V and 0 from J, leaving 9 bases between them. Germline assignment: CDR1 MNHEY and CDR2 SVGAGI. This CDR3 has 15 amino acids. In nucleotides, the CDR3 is TGTGCCAGCAGTTACCTGGGCTCTAGCACAGATACGCAGTATTTT. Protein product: CASSYLGSSTDTQYF.

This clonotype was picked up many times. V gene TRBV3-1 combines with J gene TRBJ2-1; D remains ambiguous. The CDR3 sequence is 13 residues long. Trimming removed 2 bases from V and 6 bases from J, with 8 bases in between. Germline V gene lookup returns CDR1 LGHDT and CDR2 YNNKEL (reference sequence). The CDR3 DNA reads TGTGCCAGCAGCCAAATACGGTTCAATGAGCAGTTCTTC. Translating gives CASSQIRFNEQFF.

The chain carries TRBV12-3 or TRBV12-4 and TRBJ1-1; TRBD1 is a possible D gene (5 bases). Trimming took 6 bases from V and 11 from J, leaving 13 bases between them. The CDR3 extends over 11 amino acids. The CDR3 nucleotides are TGTGCCAGCAGCCTGGGGGGTTTTGCTTTCTTT. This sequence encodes CASSLGGFAFF.

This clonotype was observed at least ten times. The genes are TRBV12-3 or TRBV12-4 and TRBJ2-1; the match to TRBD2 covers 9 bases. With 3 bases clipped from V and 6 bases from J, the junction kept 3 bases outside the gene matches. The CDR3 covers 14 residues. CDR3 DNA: TGTGCCAGCAGTTTGGCTAGCGGGACCAATGAGCAGTTCTTC. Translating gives CASSLASGTNEQFF.

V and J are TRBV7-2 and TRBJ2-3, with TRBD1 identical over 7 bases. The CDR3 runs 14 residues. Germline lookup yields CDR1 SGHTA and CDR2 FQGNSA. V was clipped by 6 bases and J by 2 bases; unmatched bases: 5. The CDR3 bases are TGTGCCAGCAGACCACAGGGGATCACAGATACGCAGTATTTT. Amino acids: CASRPQGITDTQYF.

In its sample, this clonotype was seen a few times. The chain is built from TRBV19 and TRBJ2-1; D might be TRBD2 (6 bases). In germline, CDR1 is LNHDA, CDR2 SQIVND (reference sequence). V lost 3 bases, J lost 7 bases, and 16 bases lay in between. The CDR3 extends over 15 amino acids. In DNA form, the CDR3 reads TGTGCCAGTAGTATCCCGGGACTTCCTTGGAATGAGCAGTTCTTC. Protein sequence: CASSIPGLPWNEQFF.